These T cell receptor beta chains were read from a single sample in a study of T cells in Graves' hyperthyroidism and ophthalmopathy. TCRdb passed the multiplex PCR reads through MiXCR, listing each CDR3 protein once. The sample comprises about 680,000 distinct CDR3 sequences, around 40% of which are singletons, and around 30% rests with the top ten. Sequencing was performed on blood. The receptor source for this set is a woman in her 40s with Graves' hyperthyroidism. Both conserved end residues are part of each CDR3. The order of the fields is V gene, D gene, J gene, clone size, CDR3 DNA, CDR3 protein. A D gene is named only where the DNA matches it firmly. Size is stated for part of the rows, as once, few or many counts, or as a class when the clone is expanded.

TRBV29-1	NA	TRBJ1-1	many	TGCAGCGTTGAAGGGGGCGTCGAAGCTTTCTTT	CSVEGGVEAFF
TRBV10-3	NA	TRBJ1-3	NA	TGTGCCGTTAAAGAGGGAGGAGGATCTGGAAACACCATGTATTTT	CAVKEGGGSGNTMYF
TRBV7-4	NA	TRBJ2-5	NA	TGTGCCAGCAGATTAAACCTATCTGGCGCGTCATTTGGCACTGAAGAGACCCAGTACTTC	CASRLNLSGASFGTEETQYF
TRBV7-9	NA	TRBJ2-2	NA	TGTGCCAGCAGCTTAGATCTGAGGACCACCGGGGAGCTGTTTTTT	CASSLDLRTTGELFF
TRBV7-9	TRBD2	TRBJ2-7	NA	TGTGCCAGCAGCCCCGCGGGAGGGAGGAGCGAGCAGTACTTC	CASSPAGGRSEQYF
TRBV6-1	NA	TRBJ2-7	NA	TGTGCCAGCAGTTTCGGACAGGAGCAGTACTTC	CASSFGQEQYF
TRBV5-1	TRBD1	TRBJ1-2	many	TGCGCCAGCAGTTTGACAGGGGCAAACGGCTACACCTTC	CASSLTGANGYTF
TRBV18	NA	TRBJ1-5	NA	TGTGCCAGCTCACCCGGGTCAGCGCGTGATCAGCCCCAGCATTTT	CASSPGSARDQPQHF
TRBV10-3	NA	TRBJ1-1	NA	TGTGCCATCAGTGATCAGGGTGTTACTGAAGCTTTCTTT	CAISDQGVTEAFF
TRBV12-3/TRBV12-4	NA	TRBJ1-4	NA	TGTGCCAGCAGACCCCGAGGGGGGGCTCGTGAAAAACTGTTTTTT	CASRPRGGAREKLFF
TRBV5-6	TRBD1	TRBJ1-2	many	TGTGCCAGCAGCTTTCCTACGATAGCGGCAGGGGGTGGCTACACCTTC	CASSFPTIAAGGGYTF
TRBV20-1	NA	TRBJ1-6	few	TGCAGTGCTAGTAGAACAGAATATAATTCACCCCTCCACTTT	CSASRTEYNSPLHF
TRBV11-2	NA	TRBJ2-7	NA	TGTGCCAGCAGCTCCTTGCTCGGGGGGCACGAGCAGTACTTC	CASSSLLGGHEQYF
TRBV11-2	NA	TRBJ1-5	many	TGTGCCAGCAGCCCTCGCCCGGGGGAACAGCCCCAGCATTTT	CASSPRPGEQPQHF
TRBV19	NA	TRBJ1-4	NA	TGTGCCAGTAGGGAATGGACAGCCAGTAATGAAAAACTGTTTTTT	CASREWTASNEKLFF